This T cell receptor (beta chain) originates from a study of cytomegalovirus exposure and HLA in healthy donors. PCR was performed using 60 Vbeta and 13 Jbeta primers. This table comes from immunoSEQ multiplex PCR, and its TCRdb copy is limited to in-frame clones, with some not included. The table has 140,000 to 150,000 clones, 80% to 90% seen once. The CDR3 consists of 14 residues. The germline V gene encodes CDR1 LNHDA and CDR2 SQIVND (reference sequence). V dropped 5 bases and J dropped 8; count of bases not matched to a gene: 5. Sequencing was done on a sample of PBMCs. The rearrangement uses TRBV19 and TRBJ2-1; 11 bases line up with TRBD2. The clonotype comes from a woman in her thirties or forties in good health and CMV-seropositive. The CDR3 nucleotides are TGTGCCAGTAGTCCGCAACTAGCGGGAGATGAGCAGTTCTTC. This gives the protein CASSPQLAGDEQFF. Combining the CDR3 with reference TRBV19 and TRBJ2-1 gives the whole variable domain DGGITQSPKYLFRKEGQNVTLSCEQNLNHDAMYWYRQDPGQGLRLIYYSQIVNDFQKGDIAEGYSVSREKKESFPLTVTSAQKNPTAFYLCASSPQLAGDEQFFGPGTRLTVL.